This T cell receptor (beta chain) derives from a study of low-dose radiotherapy and immunotherapy resistance in tumors. The V and J ends lost 4 bases and 2 bases, in that order; junction bases with no gene match: 8. The CDR3 totals 16 residues. CDR1 MNHEY and CDR2 SMNVEV come from the germline V gene (reference sequence). Stated time point: before trial treatment. Alpha and beta chains were covered, as first-strand cDNA relied on TRAV- and TRBV-specific primers. TCRs were amplified for 15 to 20 PCR cycles with a constant-region primer and V-primer adapter. TCRdb re-analysed the reads in MiXCR, keeping a single row per CDR3 protein. The sample has nearly 95,000 distinct CDR3 sequences, 9% to 9.5% seen once. Many counts were recorded for this clonotype.

V usage is TRBV27 and J usage is TRBJ2-3; TRBD2 matches at 8 bases. The input for sequencing was PBMCs, taken before treatment. This TCR derives from a male donor with prostate cancer. CDR3 sequence (DNA): TGTGCCAGCAGTTCACTTCTAGCGGGCAACACAGATACGCAGTATTTT. Protein: CASSSLLAGNTDTQYF.